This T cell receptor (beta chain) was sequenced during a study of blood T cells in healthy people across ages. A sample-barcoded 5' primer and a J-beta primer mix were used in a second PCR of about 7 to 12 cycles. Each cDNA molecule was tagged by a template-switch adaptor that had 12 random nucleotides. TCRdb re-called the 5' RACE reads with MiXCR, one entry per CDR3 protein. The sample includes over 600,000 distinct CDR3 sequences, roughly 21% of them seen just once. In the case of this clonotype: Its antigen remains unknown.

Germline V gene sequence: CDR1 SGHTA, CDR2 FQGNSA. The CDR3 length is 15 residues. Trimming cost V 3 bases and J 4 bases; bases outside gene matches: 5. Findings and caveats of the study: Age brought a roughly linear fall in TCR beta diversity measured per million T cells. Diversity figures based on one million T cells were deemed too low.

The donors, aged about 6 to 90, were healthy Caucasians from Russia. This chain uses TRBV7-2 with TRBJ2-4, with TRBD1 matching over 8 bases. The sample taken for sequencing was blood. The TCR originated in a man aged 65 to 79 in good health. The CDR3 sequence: CASSFLDREKNIQYF. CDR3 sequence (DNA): TGTGCCAGCAGCTTCTTGGACAGGGAAAAAAACATTCAGTACTTC.